In its sample, the clone carrying this T cell receptor (beta chain) was seen once. Its antigen is currently unknown. The data stem from a study of T cells in Graves' hyperthyroidism and ophthalmopathy. Study-level results: Most thyroid clonotypes that were expanded above 0.001 also turned up in blood.

Amplification yielded TCR beta CDR3 regions, with RNA transcripts as the source. First-round RT-PCR of the TCR CDR3 relied on the HTBI primer set. TCRdb reprocessed the multiplex PCR reads via MiXCR and lists one record per CDR3 protein. Altogether 550,000 to 650,000 distinct CDR3 sequences are present, 12% to 15% being singletons, with the ten largest covering roughly 14%. The sequencing input was blood. The clonotype was recovered from a woman between 35 and 50 years old with Graves' hyperthyroidism.

CDR3 region: CASRGGLAGDGETQYF. The CDR3 nucleotides are TGTGCCAGCAGGGGTGGACTAGCGGGAGACGGAGAGACCCAGTACTTC. The chain has TRBV2 and TRBJ2-5, with 13 nucleotides matching TRBD2. The CDR3 length is 16 residues. Germline trimming cut 6 bases from V and 4 bases from J; bases unmatched to any gene: 8. Germline V gene data show CDR1 as SNHLY and CDR2 as FYNNEI.